These T cell receptor beta chains were read from a single sample in a study of shared clonotypes between healthy human individuals. Sequenced by immunoSEQ multiplex PCR; TCRdb stores in-frame clones only, minus some. Of millions of clones listed, more than 80% are singletons. The source material was naive CD4+ T cells from PBMCs. The origin of the receptors is a man between 18 and 29 years old in good health. Some clones in this sample may be carry-over from other donors' samples. CDR3s leave out the opening cysteine and the closing phenylalanine or tryptophan. Fields, in order: J gene, V gene, CDR3 length, D gene, CDR3 protein. D genes are given only for firm matches.

>TRBJ1-1|TRBV18|12|.
ASSPNSGGTEAF
>TRBJ2-7|TRBV5-4|12|TRBD1
ASSFPGQGVEQY
>TRBJ2-3|TRBV18|10|.
ASSPNGDTQY
>TRBJ1-2|TRBV7-2|11|.
ASSLGRVYGYT
>TRBJ2-7|TRBV5-1|12|.
ASSLGASLGEQY
>TRBJ1-5|TRBV28|15|.
ASSLIRRQLSNQPQH
>TRBJ2-5|TRBV29-1|12|TRBD1
SVAQGAILETQY
>TRBJ2-5|TRBV29-1|11|.
SVEDGGAQTQY
>TRBJ1-1|TRBV28|11|.
ASRRRENTEAF
>TRBJ1-4|TRBV15|13|TRBD1
ATSSMDRVNEKLF
>TRBJ1-3|TRBV28|10|.
AIQSSGNTIY
>TRBJ2-7|TRBV7-2|13|TRBD2
ASSISGSRSYEQY
>TRBJ1-5|TRBV19|13|.
ASSVLGTANQPQH
>TRBJ1-1|TRBV7-6|12|TRBD1
ASSANRGNTEAF
>TRBJ2-3|TRBV27|11|.
ASSLRGLDTQY
>TRBJ1-5|TRBV28|11|.
ASSLLKDQPQH
>TRBJ2-2|TRBV7-3|12|.
ASSHGRNTGELF
>TRBJ1-5|TRBV27|12|.
ASSLSGAVQPQH
>TRBJ1-1|TRBV7-3|13|TRBD1
ASSLTGTVNTEAF
>TRBJ1-5|TRBV18|15|.
ASSLTLGNAGNQPQH
>TRBJ2-3|TRBV19|12|.
ASSIQGSTDTQY
>TRBJ1-2|TRBV13|9|.
ASSLVGGYT
>TRBJ2-7|TRBV30|14|TRBD1
AWSVIRGLRSYEQY
>TRBJ2-3|TRBV2|14|.
ASSAPAGRLSDTQY
>TRBJ2-1|TRBV7-2|13|.
ASSLVAGPYNEQF
>TRBJ2-7|TRBV5-4|11|TRBD2
AIRTSGLHEQY
>TRBJ1-2|TRBV18|13|TRBD1
ASSDGQGANYGYT
>TRBJ2-1|TRBV5-1|15|TRBD2
ASSFGLAGGLYNEQF
>TRBJ1-1|TRBV5-4|12|.
ASSLVQVNTEAF
>TRBJ2-3|TRBV7-3|12|TRBD1
ASARDRGTDTQY
>TRBJ2-7|TRBV5-1|13|TRBD2
ASRPIAGGSDEQY
>TRBJ2-2|TRBV9|13|TRBD2
ASSVEGGGTGELF